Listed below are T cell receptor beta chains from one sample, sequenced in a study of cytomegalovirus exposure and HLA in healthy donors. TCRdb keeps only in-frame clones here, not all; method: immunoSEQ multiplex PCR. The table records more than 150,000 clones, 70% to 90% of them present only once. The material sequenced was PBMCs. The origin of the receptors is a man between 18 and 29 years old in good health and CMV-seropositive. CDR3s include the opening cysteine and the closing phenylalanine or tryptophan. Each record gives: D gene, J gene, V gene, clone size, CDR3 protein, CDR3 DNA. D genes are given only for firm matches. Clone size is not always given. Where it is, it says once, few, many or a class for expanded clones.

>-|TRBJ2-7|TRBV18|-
CASSPVGSGAYEQYF
TGTGCCAGCTCACCTGTCGGGAGTGGTGCCTACGAGCAGTACTTC
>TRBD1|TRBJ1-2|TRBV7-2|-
CASSLAGTGNTGLGYTF
TGTGCCAGCAGCTTAGCTGGGACAGGGAACACTGGGCTTGGCTACACCTTC
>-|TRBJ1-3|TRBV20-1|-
CSARFSGTIYF
TGCAGTGCTAGGTTCTCGGGGACCATATATTTT
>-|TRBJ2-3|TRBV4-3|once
CASRGGRWSTDTQYF
TGCGCCAGCAGGGGGGGGCGATGGAGCACAGATACGCAGTATTTT
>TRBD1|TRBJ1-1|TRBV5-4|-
CASSLVGQGRGTEAFF
TGTGCCAGCAGCTTGGTAGGACAGGGCCGGGGCACTGAAGCTTTCTTT
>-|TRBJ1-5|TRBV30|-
CAWSNRRGQPQHF
TGTGCCTGGAGTAACAGGAGGGGTCAGCCCCAGCATTTT
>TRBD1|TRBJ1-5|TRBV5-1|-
CASSLAGQGGKEPQHF
TGCGCCAGCAGCTTGGCGGGACAGGGGGGGAAAGAGCCCCAGCATTTT
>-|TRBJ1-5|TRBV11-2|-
CASSLQGSSNQPQHF
TGTGCCAGCAGCTTGCAGGGATCAAGCAATCAGCCCCAGCATTTT
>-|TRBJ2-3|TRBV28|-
CASSTPTDTQYF
TGTGCCAGCAGTACTCCTACAGATACGCAGTATTTT
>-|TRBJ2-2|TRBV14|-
CASSVLDTGELFF
TGTGCCAGCAGTGTACTCGACACCGGGGAGCTGTTTTTT
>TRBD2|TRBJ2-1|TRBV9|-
CASSPGTSGGWYEQFF
TGTGCCAGCAGCCCGGGGACTAGCGGGGGGTGGTATGAGCAGTTCTTC
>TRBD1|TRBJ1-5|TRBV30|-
CAWDRDSNQPQHF
TGTGCCTGGGACAGGGATAGCAATCAGCCCCAGCATTTT
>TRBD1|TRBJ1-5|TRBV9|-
CASSAGRDSNQPQHF
TGTGCCAGCAGCGCGGGCCGGGACAGTAATCAGCCCCAGCATTTT
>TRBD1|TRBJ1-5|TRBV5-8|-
CASTPVGTGVQPQHF
TGTGCCAGCACCCCGGTCGGGACAGGGGTTCAGCCCCAGCATTTT
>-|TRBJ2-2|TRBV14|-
CASSRKRGIGELFF
TGTGCCAGCAGCCGAAAACGGGGGATCGGGGAGCTGTTTTTT
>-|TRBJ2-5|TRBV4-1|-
CASSRQGQETQYF
TGCGCCAGCAGTCGCCAGGGCCAAGAGACCCAGTACTTC
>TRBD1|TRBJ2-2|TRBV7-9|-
CASSADRGKNTGELFF
TGTGCCAGCAGCGCGGACAGGGGAAAGAACACCGGGGAGCTGTTTTTT